This is a list of T cell receptor beta chains from one sample in a study of memory CD4+ T cells and cytomegalovirus serostatus. The table came from immunoSEQ multiplex PCR; TCRdb's copy has only in-frame clones and leaves some out. This table has about 50,000 clones, around 80% appearing once. Sequencing was performed on memory CD4+ T cells from blood. The receptor set was obtained from an adult in good health and CMV-seronegative. CDR3s include the opening cysteine and the closing phenylalanine or tryptophan. The D gene is left open where the match is weak. For some rows the clone size is stated as once, few or many, or as a class when expanded; others skip it.

clone size: NA; J gene: TRBJ1-3; D gene: NA; V gene: TRBV5-6; CDR3 protein: CASSLTRTGGNTIYF; CDR3 DNA: TGTGCCAGCAGCTTGACCAGGACTGGAGGGAACACCATATATTTT
clone size: NA; J gene: TRBJ2-5; D gene: NA; V gene: TRBV7-2; CDR3 protein: CASSSTRLETQYF; CDR3 DNA: TGTGCCAGCAGCTCCACAAGGCTGGAGACCCAGTACTTC
clone size: NA; J gene: TRBJ1-6; D gene: NA; V gene: TRBV10-1; CDR3 protein: CASRGTPSSYNSPLHF; CDR3 DNA: TGCGCCAGCAGGGGGACACCGAGCTCCTATAATTCACCCCTCCACTTT
clone size: NA; J gene: TRBJ1-1; D gene: NA; V gene: TRBV10-3; CDR3 protein: CAIRRDENTEAFF; CDR3 DNA: TGTGCCATCAGGAGGGATGAGAACACTGAAGCTTTCTTT
clone size: NA; J gene: TRBJ2-1; D gene: TRBD2; V gene: TRBV29-1; CDR3 protein: CSASGGGVGNEQFF; CDR3 DNA: TGCAGCGCCTCGGGGGGAGGCGTCGGCAATGAGCAGTTCTTC
clone size: few; J gene: TRBJ1-2; D gene: TRBD1; V gene: TRBV6-5; CDR3 protein: CASRKDRVSHF; CDR3 DNA: TGTGCCAGCAGGAAGGACAGGGTATCTCACTTC
clone size: NA; J gene: TRBJ2-3; D gene: NA; V gene: TRBV19; CDR3 protein: CALGRGGPDTQYF; CDR3 DNA: TGTGCCCTCGGGAGAGGGGGACCAGATACGCAGTATTTT
clone size: NA; J gene: TRBJ2-7; D gene: TRBD1; V gene: TRBV5-4; CDR3 protein: CASSPDRWREQYF; CDR3 DNA: TGTGCCAGCAGCCCGGACAGGTGGAGGGAGCAGTACTTC
clone size: few; J gene: TRBJ1-2; D gene: TRBD1; V gene: TRBV6-5; CDR3 protein: CASSRTGGDYGYTF; CDR3 DNA: TGTGCCAGCAGTAGGACAGGGGGCGACTATGGCTACACCTTC
clone size: few; J gene: TRBJ1-4; D gene: TRBD1; V gene: TRBV6-1; CDR3 protein: CASRYQGAVEKLFF; CDR3 DNA: TGTGCCAGCAGGTACCAGGGGGCAGTTGAAAAACTGTTTTTT
clone size: NA; J gene: TRBJ2-3; D gene: NA; V gene: TRBV18; CDR3 protein: CASSRGAGSTDTQYF; CDR3 DNA: TGTGCCAGCTCTCGGGGCGCAGGTAGCACAGATACGCAGTATTTT
clone size: NA; J gene: TRBJ2-5; D gene: NA; V gene: TRBV2; CDR3 protein: CASINGGYQETQYF; CDR3 DNA: TGTGCCAGCATTAACGGGGGATACCAAGAGACCCAGTACTTC
clone size: NA; J gene: TRBJ1-1; D gene: NA; V gene: TRBV9; CDR3 protein: CASSTNLNTEAFF; CDR3 DNA: TGTGCCAGCAGCACGAACCTTAACACTGAAGCTTTCTTT
clone size: NA; J gene: TRBJ1-5; D gene: TRBD1; V gene: TRBV5-8; CDR3 protein: CASSNTGQAGNQPQHF; CDR3 DNA: TGTGCCAGCAGCAACACCGGACAGGCCGGCAATCAGCCCCAGCATTTT
clone size: NA; J gene: TRBJ2-1; D gene: NA; V gene: TRBV7-9; CDR3 protein: CASSSRGSSYNEQFF; CDR3 DNA: TGTGCCAGCAGCTCCCGGGGGAGCTCCTACAATGAGCAGTTCTTC
clone size: once; J gene: TRBJ2-3; D gene: TRBD1; V gene: TRBV28; CDR3 protein: CASSFQTGGSTDTQYF; CDR3 DNA: TGTGCCAGCAGTTTTCAAACAGGGGGCTCAACAGATACGCAGTATTTT
clone size: NA; J gene: TRBJ2-3; D gene: TRBD2; V gene: TRBV28; CDR3 protein: CASSLLAGVSADTQYF; CDR3 DNA: TGTGCCAGCAGTTTGCTAGCGGGAGTGTCGGCAGATACGCAGTATTTT
clone size: NA; J gene: TRBJ2-7; D gene: TRBD1; V gene: TRBV9; CDR3 protein: CASSVGDRGYEQYF; CDR3 DNA: TGTGCCAGCAGCGTAGGAGACAGGGGGTACGAGCAGTACTTC
clone size: NA; J gene: TRBJ2-7; D gene: NA; V gene: TRBV11-2; CDR3 protein: CASSPQGPSYEQYF; CDR3 DNA: TGTGCCAGCAGCCCCCAGGGGCCCTCCTACGAGCAGTACTTC
clone size: NA; J gene: TRBJ2-1; D gene: NA; V gene: TRBV28; CDR3 protein: CASSLGGDRISQFF; CDR3 DNA: TGTGCCAGCAGTTTAGGCGGGGACCGTATTAGTCAGTTCTTC
clone size: once; J gene: TRBJ1-1; D gene: TRBD1; V gene: TRBV6-5; CDR3 protein: CASSYGTENTEAFF; CDR3 DNA: TGTGCCAGCAGTTATGGGACAGAGAACACTGAAGCTTTCTTT
clone size: NA; J gene: TRBJ2-7; D gene: NA; V gene: TRBV25-1; CDR3 protein: CASSMRTGSSYEQYF; CDR3 DNA: TGTGCCAGCAGTATGCGGACTGGTTCCTCCTACGAGCAGTACTTC
clone size: NA; J gene: TRBJ1-2; D gene: NA; V gene: TRBV30; CDR3 protein: CAWSRDGGDYGYTF; CDR3 DNA: TGTGCCTGGAGTAGGGACGGCGGCGACTATGGCTACACCTTC
clone size: once; J gene: TRBJ1-1; D gene: TRBD1; V gene: TRBV2; CDR3 protein: CASSEARTGEAFF; CDR3 DNA: TGTGCCAGCAGTGAAGCAAGGACAGGGGAGGCTTTCTTT
clone size: NA; J gene: TRBJ2-1; D gene: NA; V gene: TRBV5-4; CDR3 protein: CASSLDFTGQFF; CDR3 DNA: TGTGCCAGCAGTCTGGATTTTACTGGGCAGTTCTTC
clone size: NA; J gene: TRBJ2-2; D gene: TRBD2; V gene: TRBV5-1; CDR3 protein: CASSLAPAGVSTGELFF; CDR3 DNA: TGCGCCAGCAGCTTGGCTCCAGCGGGGGTCAGCACCGGGGAGCTGTTTTTT
clone size: NA; J gene: TRBJ2-7; D gene: NA; V gene: TRBV10-1; CDR3 protein: CASSAGEADTYEQYF; CDR3 DNA: TGCGCCAGCAGTGCGGGTGAGGCGGACACCTACGAGCAGTACTTC
clone size: NA; J gene: TRBJ1-2; D gene: NA; V gene: TRBV5-1; CDR3 protein: CASSLGNDYGYTF; CDR3 DNA: TGCGCCAGCAGCTTGGGAAACGACTATGGCTACACCTTC
clone size: NA; J gene: TRBJ2-2; D gene: NA; V gene: TRBV28; CDR3 protein: CASSLGATGGGELFF; CDR3 DNA: TGTGCCAGCAGTTTAGGGGCTACCGGGGGCGGGGAGCTGTTTTTT
clone size: NA; J gene: TRBJ2-1; D gene: NA; V gene: TRBV7-9; CDR3 protein: CASSLPDSYNEQFF; CDR3 DNA: TGTGCCAGCAGCTTACCGGACTCGTACAATGAGCAGTTCTTC
clone size: once; J gene: TRBJ2-3; D gene: TRBD2; V gene: TRBV5-1; CDR3 protein: CASSLASGGTDTQYF; CDR3 DNA: TGCGCCAGCAGCTTGGCGAGCGGGGGTACAGATACGCAGTATTTT
clone size: few; J gene: TRBJ1-1; D gene: NA; V gene: TRBV9; CDR3 protein: CASTLDRGSEAFF; CDR3 DNA: TGTGCCAGCACCCTGGACCGGGGATCCGAAGCTTTCTTT
clone size: NA; J gene: TRBJ2-2; D gene: NA; V gene: TRBV7-6; CDR3 protein: CASSLVGSLNTGELFF; CDR3 DNA: TGTGCCAGCAGCTTAGTTGGGAGCCTGAACACCGGGGAGCTGTTTTTT
clone size: NA; J gene: TRBJ2-1; D gene: TRBD2; V gene: TRBV5-6; CDR3 protein: CASSFLRREVNEQFF; CDR3 DNA: TGTGCCAGCAGCTTCCTCCGACGGGAGGTAAATGAGCAGTTCTTC
clone size: NA; J gene: TRBJ2-2; D gene: NA; V gene: TRBV6-1; CDR3 protein: CASEGGRLGAGELFF; CDR3 DNA: TGTGCCAGCGAAGGGGGGCGGTTGGGCGCCGGGGAGCTGTTTTTT
clone size: NA; J gene: TRBJ1-4; D gene: NA; V gene: TRBV4-1; CDR3 protein: CASSRTGSREKLFF; CDR3 DNA: TGCGCCAGCAGCCGAACAGGATCGCGAGAAAAACTGTTTTTT
clone size: NA; J gene: TRBJ2-7; D gene: TRBD1; V gene: TRBV10-3; CDR3 protein: CAISGTGNEQYF; CDR3 DNA: TGTGCCATCAGTGGGACAGGGAACGAGCAGTACTTC
clone size: once; J gene: TRBJ1-1; D gene: NA; V gene: TRBV9; CDR3 protein: CASSPRLSAEAFF; CDR3 DNA: TGTGCCAGCAGCCCTCGTTTGTCCGCTGAAGCTTTCTTT
clone size: NA; J gene: TRBJ2-5; D gene: NA; V gene: TRBV14; CDR3 protein: CASSQSPGFKRETQYF; CDR3 DNA: TGTGCCAGCAGCCAAAGCCCCGGGTTTAAGCGAGAGACCCAGTACTTC
clone size: NA; J gene: TRBJ1-2; D gene: NA; V gene: TRBV10-1; CDR3 protein: CASRAPGDLHYGYTF; CDR3 DNA: TGCGCCAGCAGGGCACCAGGGGATTTGCACTATGGCTACACCTTC
clone size: once; J gene: TRBJ2-5; D gene: NA; V gene: TRBV30; CDR3 protein: CAWSMAGWETQYF; CDR3 DNA: TGTGCCTGGAGTATGGCAGGGTGGGAGACCCAGTACTTC
clone size: few; J gene: TRBJ1-1; D gene: TRBD1; V gene: TRBV7-8; CDR3 protein: CASRTGTGGTEAFF; CDR3 DNA: TGTGCCAGCAGGACCGGGACAGGGGGCACTGAAGCTTTCTTT
clone size: once; J gene: TRBJ1-3; D gene: TRBD1; V gene: TRBV2; CDR3 protein: CASNGQGAGNTIYF; CDR3 DNA: TGTGCCAGCAACGGACAGGGGGCGGGAAACACCATATATTTT
clone size: NA; J gene: TRBJ1-1; D gene: NA; V gene: TRBV30; CDR3 protein: CAWTRDIMNTEAFF; CDR3 DNA: TGTGCCTGGACTAGGGACATAATGAACACTGAAGCTTTCTTT
clone size: NA; J gene: TRBJ1-4; D gene: NA; V gene: TRBV5-6; CDR3 protein: CASSLASGGTNEKLFF; CDR3 DNA: TGTGCCAGCAGCTTGGCAAGCGGGGGCACTAATGAAAAACTGTTTTTT
clone size: NA; J gene: TRBJ2-1; D gene: NA; V gene: TRBV5-4; CDR3 protein: CASSQGGNSVYNEQFF; CDR3 DNA: TGTGCCAGCTCGCAGGGGGGCAACTCCGTATACAATGAGCAGTTCTTC
clone size: NA; J gene: TRBJ1-5; D gene: NA; V gene: TRBV28; CDR3 protein: CASSPPPRVRSNQPQHF; CDR3 DNA: TGTGCCAGCAGCCCTCCTCCCCGGGTAAGGAGCAATCAGCCCCAGCATTTT
clone size: NA; J gene: TRBJ2-2; D gene: TRBD1; V gene: TRBV4-1; CDR3 protein: CASRLGQGGNTGELFF; CDR3 DNA: TGCGCCAGCAGGCTAGGACAGGGGGGGAACACCGGGGAGCTGTTTTTT
clone size: NA; J gene: TRBJ1-1; D gene: NA; V gene: TRBV7-8; CDR3 protein: CASSDRRITNTEAFF; CDR3 DNA: TGTGCCAGCAGCGACAGACGGATTACGAACACTGAAGCTTTCTTT
clone size: NA; J gene: TRBJ2-7; D gene: TRBD1; V gene: TRBV7-7; CDR3 protein: CASSLGQGANYEQYF; CDR3 DNA: TGTGCCAGCAGCTTAGGGCAGGGGGCTAACTACGAGCAGTACTTC
clone size: few; J gene: TRBJ2-2; D gene: NA; V gene: TRBV6-1; CDR3 protein: CASSEASGWTGELFF; CDR3 DNA: TGTGCCAGCAGTGAAGCCTCAGGGTGGACCGGGGAGCTGTTTTTT
clone size: NA; J gene: TRBJ2-3; D gene: NA; V gene: TRBV9; CDR3 protein: CASSAHDLSTDTQYF; CDR3 DNA: TGTGCCAGCAGCGCGCATGACCTTAGCACAGATACGCAGTATTTT
clone size: NA; J gene: TRBJ1-1; D gene: NA; V gene: TRBV6-4; CDR3 protein: CASSLRVGTEAFF; CDR3 DNA: TGTGCCAGTTCCCTCAGGGTGGGCACTGAAGCTTTCTTT
clone size: NA; J gene: TRBJ2-2; D gene: TRBD1; V gene: TRBV5-4; CDR3 protein: CASSLGDRVTGELFF; CDR3 DNA: TGTGCCAGCAGCTTAGGGGACAGGGTCACCGGGGAGCTGTTTTTT
clone size: NA; J gene: TRBJ2-3; D gene: NA; V gene: TRBV5-6; CDR3 protein: CASSLRSSDSTDTQYF; CDR3 DNA: TGTGCCAGCAGCTTGAGGTCTAGCGATAGCACAGATACGCAGTATTTT
clone size: NA; J gene: TRBJ1-2; D gene: NA; V gene: TRBV7-9; CDR3 protein: CASTNSEKYGYTF; CDR3 DNA: TGTGCCAGCACCAATTCAGAAAAATATGGCTACACCTTC
clone size: few; J gene: TRBJ2-7; D gene: NA; V gene: TRBV5-1; CDR3 protein: CASSLEAWTDSYEQYF; CDR3 DNA: TGCGCCAGCAGCTTGGAAGCGTGGACAGACTCCTACGAGCAGTACTTC
clone size: few; J gene: TRBJ1-1; D gene: NA; V gene: TRBV7-6; CDR3 protein: CASSLGKNTEAFF; CDR3 DNA: TGTGCCAGCAGCTTAGGAAAGAACACTGAAGCTTTCTTT
clone size: NA; J gene: TRBJ1-1; D gene: NA; V gene: TRBV9; CDR3 protein: CASSPETDRLNTEAFF; CDR3 DNA: TGTGCCAGCAGCCCGGAAACCGACAGGCTGAACACTGAAGCTTTCTTT
clone size: NA; J gene: TRBJ2-1; D gene: NA; V gene: TRBV30; CDR3 protein: CAWSVPPLNEQFF; CDR3 DNA: TGTGCCTGGAGTGTACCCCCCCTCAATGAGCAGTTCTTC